This record looks at one T cell receptor (beta chain) sequence and its context. There is no known antigen for this receptor. Base qualities are not provided; no much larger clone lies one nucleotide away. From its cysteine to its phenylalanine, the CDR3 spans 12 amino acids. Only the CDR3 DNA stays, 36 bases, in frame from base 1. V sheds 5 bases and J sheds 14 bases, leaving 16 bases between their ends. This sample is part of a study of blood T cells in healthy people across ages (dated by TCRdb to about 2015). Broadly, across the study: In model experiments, template switching captured roughly one uniquely barcoded TCR beta cDNA molecule for every two T cells. Using deep sequencing normalized with unique cDNA molecular identifiers, the study measured how TCR beta repertoire diversity changes with age. To avoid experimental bias, donors of different ages were randomly spread across the sequencing lanes. The donors were split into four age groups: young (average around 15 years), middle-aged (about 40), aged (approximately 60) and long-lived (approximately 80). Using the same blood draw, the study looked at two additional independent replicas of 1 million unique cDNA reads for two donors, one aged 18 to 29 and the other aged 80 or older. Study-level results and caveats: A strong correlation was found between observed TCR beta diversity and the percentage of naive T cells measured by flow cytometry. Bulk unsorted PBMC profiling prevented conclusive comparison of naive and antigen-experienced compartments. Observed TCR beta diversity per million T cells fell roughly linearly with age, and a significant reduction was already apparent by age around 39. Because the CMV infection status of the donors was unknown, age-related changes in expanded clonotypes may potentially have been confounded. Compared with the aged group, more naive CD4+ T cells, fewer expanded clones and increased TCR diversity were shown by the long-lived group, suggesting age selection. Estimates of total diversity from one million sequenced T cells were regarded as lower bounds and underestimates.

The donors were a few dozen Caucasian individuals from Russia, aged roughly 6 to 95 years, who were systemically healthy. Around 10 milliliters of peripheral blood were collected from each donor into EDTA-treated Vacutainer tubes. Ficoll-Paque density-gradient centrifugation was used to isolate PBMCs, with at least 7 million per sample. Total RNA, at least 6 micrograms per sample, was extracted from PBMCs with Trizol reagent. The percentages of naive CD45RAhigh/CD27high T cells were determined by flow cytometry on a PBMC aliquot from every donor. Libraries came from 5' RACE. Instrument on record: Illumina HiSeq 2500. A second PCR of about 7 to 12 cycles was run with a J-beta primer mix and a sample-barcoded 5' primer. A unique molecular identifier was introduced onto each TCR beta cDNA molecule by a template-switch 5' adaptor carrying 12 random nucleotides. Each sample yielded at least 3 million CDR3-containing paired-end reads. The Mint cDNA synthesis kit, primed by a TRBC-specific oligonucleotide, was used to synthesize first-strand cDNA from all RNA. Following uracil-DNA glycosylase treatment, a first 18-cycle PCR with universal primers M1SS and BC2_uni_R was performed on all cDNA. The original methods were these. For normalization, 1 million high-quality reads were randomly selected from each sample, with every read carrying a distinct molecular identifier. Reads with shared molecular identifiers were discarded instead of being binned into consensus sequences. MiTCR, with a Q25 quality threshold and the strictest error-elimination algorithm, was used for CDR3 identification, clonotype clustering and error correction. A nonparametric unseen species model using Euler transformation provided a lower-bound estimate of total TCR beta diversity. TCRdb trimmed public reads at Q25 via fastp, called clones via MiXCR and kept in-frame beta chains. Each entry is one CDR3 protein sequence, shown with its most common DNA and genes. The V and J calls were determined by TCRdb, not by the authors. The sample table contains around 900,000 distinct CDR3 sequences; only one count was recorded for roughly 50% of them. Roughly 23% of the sample rests with the top ten.

The chain is assembled from TRBV12-3 or TRBV12-4 and TRBJ2-1; TRBD2 might be the D gene, on 5 matching bases. The source material was blood. This clonotype originated in a woman aged 60 to 75 in good health. The sequence in DNA is TGTGCCAGCAGTGTTGGACTCCCCAAAGAGTTCTTC. The resulting protein is CASSVGLPKEFF.